Each of the 26 T cell receptor beta chains below was sequenced from the same sample in a study of CD8+CD57+ T cells in acquired aplastic anemia. Profiling of TCR beta VDJ combinations and CDR3 sequences used genomic DNA as template. Each CDR3 protein gets one entry after TCRdb re-called the reads with MiXCR. The sample records 300,000 or so distinct CDR3 sequences, approximately 55% being singletons. Sequenced input: sorted CD4+, CD8+, or CD8+CD57+ T cells (not recorded which) from PBMCs. Every receptor here comes from a human donor with severe aplastic anemia or a healthy control (not recorded which).

The sample holds many counts of this clonotype. The CDR3: CASLTRPYSNQPQHF. CDR3 DNA sequence: TGTGCCAGCTTAACAAGACCTTATAGCAATCAGCCCCAGCATTTT. This rearrangement joins TRBV6-1 to TRBJ1-5; D gene unclear. Germline assignment: CDR1 MNHNS and CDR2 SASEGT. Trimming stripped 8 bases from V and 0 bases from J, with 14 bases between. The CDR3 contains 15 residues.

The rearrangement joins TRBV20-1 to TRBJ2-7, with 8 positions matching TRBD1. Looked up from germline, CDR1 is DFQATT and CDR2 is SNEGSKA (reference sequence). CDR3 size: 13 residues. V gave up 6 bases and J gave up 1 base; unmatched junction bases: 5. The CDR3 region has the DNA TGCAGTGCGACATGGACAGGGTCCTACGAGCAGTACTTC. Translation gives CSATWTGSYEQYF.

The chain carries TRBV7-2 and TRBJ2-1; 8 bases are a match to TRBD2. Losses at the gene ends were 1 base for V and 4 bases for J; bases not matched to a gene: 6. The germline gives CDR1 SGHTA, CDR2 FQGNSA. The CDR3 length is 16 residues. The CDR3 is CASSLGYSGSYNEQFF. The CDR3 DNA reads TGTGCCAGCAGCTTAGGATACAGCGGGAGTTACAATGAGCAGTTCTTC.

This clonotype was picked up many times. The genes are TRBV5-1 and TRBJ2-1; 11 bases map to TRBD1. V lost 0 bases to trimming and J lost 8 bases; unmatched junction nucleotides: 4. Germline loops: CDR1 SGHRS, CDR2 YFSETQ. This CDR3 is 15 amino acids long. The DNA of the CDR3 is TGCGCCAGCAGCTTGGCCGGACAGGGGGCCCATGAGCAGTTCTTC. Amino acid sequence: CASSLAGQGAHEQFF.

This clonotype was detected many times. The chain joins TRBV12-3 or TRBV12-4 to TRBJ2-7; tentatively, D is TRBD2 (5 bases). The CDR3 is made up of 13 amino acids. The germline V and J ends were trimmed by 4 bases and 2 bases, with 9 bases remaining between them. Here the CDR3 reads CASSYVEAYEQYF. Written as DNA, the CDR3 is TGTGCCAGCAGTTATGTGGAGGCCTACGAGCAGTACTTC.

This clonotype was observed a single time. The rearrangement joins TRBV20-1 to TRBJ2-3, with 8 bases matching TRBD2. The CDR3 has 14 amino acids. Germline V CDR1 and CDR2: DFQATT, SNEGSKA (reference sequence). J lost 7 bases, V lost 3 bases, and 9 bases had no gene match. The CDR3: CSASKRGQTNTQYF. In nucleotides, the CDR3 is TGCAGTGCTAGTAAGCGGGGGCAAACCAATACGCAGTATTTT.

This clonotype has just a few counts. The gene calls are TRBV7-6 and TRBJ2-7, with D hard to call. V lost 5 bases and J lost 2, with 16 bases in between. The CDR3 extends over 15 amino acids. Germline V CDR1 and CDR2: SGHVS, FNYEAQ. CDR3 DNA: TGTGCCAGCAGCCCGAACACACAACCGACCTACGAGCAGTACTTC. This gives the protein CASSPNTQPTYEQYF.

In its sample, this clonotype was seen many times. This rearrangement joins TRBV11-2 to TRBJ2-7, with D perhaps TRBD1 (5 bases). This CDR3 is built from 15 residues. Germline lookup yields CDR1 SGHAT and CDR2 FQNNGV. The ends were cut back, 2 bases at V and 6 bases at J, with 17 bases in the middle. For the CDR3, the DNA is TGTGCCAGCAGCTTACCAGTTTTAGGGGCTGGCGAGCAGTACTTC. Its protein is CASSLPVLGAGEQYF.

On this clonotype: Germline is not matched at one junction end, which may reflect a read error. The chain links TRBV2 to TRBJ2-2; 7 bases fit TRBD2. The CDR3 is made up of 15 amino acids. Germline CDR1 is SNHLY and CDR2 is FYNNEI. DNA of the CDR3: TGTGCCGGCAGCGGGACGGCCGCGAACACCGGGGAGCTGTTTTTT. Translated, it gives CAGSGTAANTGELFF. The entire variable domain, with the rest obtained from reference TRBV2 and TRBJ2-2, is as follows: EPEVTQTPSHQVTQMGQEVILRCVPISNHLYFYWYRQILGQKVEFLVSFYNNEISEKSEIFDDQFSVERPDGSNFTLKIRSTKLEDSAMYFCAGSGTAANTGELFFGEGSRLTVL.

This rearrangement joins TRBV6-6 to TRBJ2-7; 9 bases match TRBD1. The length of the CDR3 is 17 residues. Germline loops: CDR1 MNHNY, CDR2 SVGAGI (reference sequence). J gave up 2 bases and V 7 bases, and 15 bases lay outside the gene matches. The CDR3 protein is CASTAGTGLRQTYEQYF. The CDR3, as DNA: TGTGCCAGCACTGCCGGGACAGGGTTGAGGCAAACCTACGAGCAGTACTTC.

The rearrangement joins TRBV7-2 to TRBJ1-1; possibly TRBD1 for D (5 bases). Germline lookup yields CDR1 SGHTA and CDR2 FQGNSA. The V and J ends lost 2 bases and 6 bases respectively, with 22 bases between them. CDR3 length: 17 amino acids. CDR3 sequence reads: CASSLSGRGWAKAEAFF. CDR3 in DNA: TGTGCCAGCAGCTTATCGGGGAGGGGATGGGCAAAAGCTGAAGCTTTCTTT.

J is TRBJ2-1 and V is TRBV15, with D possibly TRBD2 on 6 matching bases. Deletions cut 4 bases from V and 5 bases from J, with 15 bases between. Per the germline V gene, CDR1 is LNHNV and CDR2 is YYDKDF (reference sequence). This CDR3 region has 15 residues. CDR3: CATSIELLADNEQFF. CDR3 DNA sequence: TGTGCCACCAGCATCGAGTTGTTAGCGGACAATGAGCAGTTCTTC.

This clonotype was recorded at least ten times. The chain uses TRBV10-3 and TRBJ1-5; D is undetermined. Germline-derived CDR1 and CDR2 are ENHRY and SYGVKD. V lost 5 bases and J lost 5, with 10 bases in between. This CDR3 is built from 13 residues. CDR3 bases: TGTGCCATCAGTTCGGGCGGGGATCAGCCCCAGCATTTT. Residues: CAISSGGDQPQHF.

This clonotype appeared many times. V usage is TRBV9 and J usage is TRBJ2-1; weak D call: TRBD2 (6 bases). V was trimmed by 0 bases and J by 5 bases, leaving 12 bases between them. This CDR3 is built from 15 residues. Germline CDR1 is SGDLS and CDR2 is YYNGEE. CDR3 in amino acids: CASSVEAGRNNEQFF. CDR3 nucleotide sequence: TGTGCCAGCAGCGTAGAGGCGGGGCGTAACAATGAGCAGTTCTTC.

This clonotype was observed many times. The chain links TRBV19 to TRBJ1-1; D remains ambiguous. CDR1 is LNHDA and CDR2 is SQIVND in the germline V gene (reference sequence). CDR3 size: 11 residues. With 3 bases removed from V and 1 base from J, the gap between germline ends came to 0 bases. This CDR3 reads CASSMNTEAFF. The CDR3, as DNA: TGTGCCAGTAGTATGAACACTGAAGCTTTCTTT.

The rearrangement joins TRBV12-3 or TRBV12-4 to TRBJ2-1; TRBD1 matches 10 bases. J gave up 3 bases and V 3 bases, and 2 bases lay outside the gene matches. The CDR3 has 15 amino acids. The CDR3 nucleotides read TGTGCCAGCAGTTTGGGACAGGGGCACTACAATGAGCAGTTCTTC. Its protein product is CASSLGQGHYNEQFF.

This clonotype has a handful of counts. V and J are TRBV15 and TRBJ2-3; 7 nucleotides line up with TRBD2. This CDR3 has 15 amino acids. Germline-derived CDR1 and CDR2 are LNHNV and YYDKDF (reference sequence). V lost 4 bases, J lost 3 bases, and 7 bases stayed unmatched. The CDR3 region is CATSTRPGLTDTQYF. The CDR3 DNA sequence: TGTGCCACCAGCACAAGGCCGGGACTAACAGATACGCAGTATTTT. The whole variable domain, remainder taken from reference TRBV15 and TRBJ2-3, is DAMVIQNPRYQVTQFGKPVTLSCSQTLNHNVMYWYQQKSSQAPKLLFHYYDKDFNNEADTPDNFQSRRPNTSFCFLDIRSPGLGDTAMYLCATSTRPGLTDTQYFGPGTRLTVL.

The chain combines TRBV19 with TRBJ2-7, with TRBD1 identical over 9 bases. Germline loops: CDR1 LNHDA, CDR2 SQIVND (reference sequence). This CDR3 contains 15 residues. The trim removed 1 base at V and 6 bases at J, leaving 7 bases unmatched. The CDR3 loop is CASSIGGTGTGEQYF. CDR3 bases: TGTGCCAGTAGTATAGGCGGGACAGGGACGGGCGAGCAGTACTTC.

This clonotype was seen a few times. The V call is TRBV5-1, the J call TRBJ2-2; 9 nucleotides line up with TRBD2. Germline CDR1 reads SGHRS; CDR2 reads YFSETQ. The CDR3 is made up of 13 amino acids. Germline trimming cut 6 bases from V and 7 bases from J; bases unmatched to any gene: 4. As DNA, the CDR3 is TGCGCCAGCAAAATAGCGGGGGTCGGGGAGCTGTTTTTT. Its protein product is CASKIAGVGELFF.

The V call is TRBV10-3, the J call TRBJ1-1; no clear D. Germline CDR1 and CDR2: ENHRY and SYGVKD. Trimming pared 0 bases from V and 6 bases from J, leaving 8 bases between. This CDR3 spans 13 amino acids. The CDR3 here is CAISESRTAEAFF. CDR3 DNA: TGTGCCATCAGTGAGTCAAGGACGGCTGAAGCTTTCTTT.

This chain's CDR3 is CASRPQDTGYGYTF. DNA for the CDR3: TGCGCCAGCAGACCCCAGGACACCGGCTATGGCTACACCTTC. V gene TRBV4-1 combines with J gene TRBJ1-2; perhaps TRBD1 as D (5 bases). Between the trimmed V and J ends, which lost 6 bases and 4 bases, there was a span of 15 bases. Germline V gene sequence: CDR1 MGHRA, CDR2 YSYEKL. CDR3 length equals 14 residues.

J is TRBJ2-3 and V is TRBV2; D uncertain. CDR1 is SNHLY and CDR2 is FYNNEI in the germline V gene. The V and J ends lost 6 bases and 3 bases respectively, with 10 bases between them. The CDR3 consists of 13 residues. The CDR3 is CASSPEQTDTQYF. DNA for the CDR3: TGTGCCAGCAGCCCCGAACAGACAGATACGCAGTATTTT.

This clonotype was seen ten or more times. J is TRBJ1-3 and V is TRBV5-1, with 9 bases matching TRBD1. Germline CDR1 reads SGHRS; CDR2 reads YFSETQ. CDR3 length: 16 amino acids. Trimming took 4 bases from V and 0 from J; bases not matched to a gene: 5. The CDR3 DNA is TGCGCCAGCAGCAGCGAGGGACAGGGCTCTGGAAACACCATATATTTT. Amino acid sequence: CASSSEGQGSGNTIYF.

The rearrangement uses TRBV6-1 and TRBJ1-2, with 7 nucleotides matching TRBD1. The length of the CDR3 is 13 residues. V was pared by 3 bases and J by 7 bases, with 5 bases of the junction left unmatched. Germline CDR1 is MNHNS and CDR2 is SASEGT. The CDR3, as DNA: TGTGCCAGCAGTGAGCATAAGGGGGCTGGCTACACCTTC. It specifies CASSEHKGAGYTF.

The chain has TRBV29-1 and TRBJ2-3; D possibly corresponds to TRBD1 (5 bases). This CDR3 region has 11 residues. Trimming removed 4 bases at V and 4 bases at J, with 6 bases between. Germline V gene lookup returns CDR1 SQVTM and CDR2 ANQGSEA. The CDR3 loop is CSVVRADTQYF. CDR3 DNA: TGCAGCGTTGTCAGGGCAGATACGCAGTATTTT.

This clonotype has only a few counts. This chain uses TRBV14 with TRBJ2-7; D ambiguous. V was cut by 0 bases and J by 6 bases, with 12 bases left in between. This CDR3 has 14 amino acids. Germline V gene lookup returns CDR1 SGHDN and CDR2 FVKESK. Written as DNA, the CDR3 is TGTGCCAGCAGCCAAGATCCCTCATACGGCGAGCAGTACTTC. This sequence encodes CASSQDPSYGEQYF. The whole variable domain, remainder taken from reference TRBV14 and TRBJ2-7, is EAGVTQFPSHSVIEKGQTVTLRCDPISGHDNLYWYRRVMGKEIKFLLHFVKESKQDESGMPNNRFLAERTGGTYSTLKVQPAELEDSGVYFCASSQDPSYGEQYFGPGTRLTVT.